This note documents a single T cell receptor (beta chain) sequence. Its antigen is undetermined. From germline, CDR1 is MNHEY and CDR2 SMNVEV (reference sequence). V trimming: 2 bases; J trimming: 0 bases; junction bases outside the gene matches: 7. The CDR3 is 17 amino acids. The sample belongs to a study of OX40 agonist ivuxolimab in advanced cancers. Study-wide context: Recorded diagnoses for dose-escalation patients were hepatocellular carcinoma, melanoma, renal cell or head and neck cancer. Study-level results: CD8+ T cells (on average) carried more expanded clones than CD4+ T cells. It was not determined which antigens were specifically recognized by the peripheral T cells that had undergone clonal expansion. Some of the lowest clonal expansion was seen in partial responders at 0.1-3.0 mg/kg.

Profiled with immunoSEQ multiplex PCR; TCRdb holds only in-frame clones, not every one. The sample yields 35,000 to 45,000 clones, roughly 90% seen once. This TCR was recovered from an adult with an advanced solid tumor such as melanoma, head and neck, liver or kidney cancer. The V call is TRBV27, the J call TRBJ2-7, with 10 nucleotides matching TRBD2. The specimen was CD4+ or CD8+ T cells sorted from blood, collected in a trial of the OX40 agonist ivuxolimab. The CDR3 DNA reads as TGTGCCAGCAGTTTAGCTCTAGCGGGAGCGGCCTCCTACGAGCAGTACTTC. It translates to CASSLALAGAASYEQYF.